A selection of T cell receptor beta chains follows, all from one sample in a study of CD8 T cells in ankylosing spondylitis. TCRdb analysed the 5' RACE reads with MiXCR anew, one entry per CDR3 protein. Of about 330,000 distinct CDR3 sequences listed, around 8% are singletons. Sequencing used blood, either unsorted or a sorted T cell fraction (not recorded which). These receptors all stem from a male donor with ankylosing spondylitis. CDR3s include the opening cysteine and the closing phenylalanine or tryptophan. A D gene is named only where the DNA matches it firmly. The size field is filled for only some rows; it gives once, few, many or a size class.

TRBV7-2	TRBJ2-5	few	.	TGTGCCAGCAGCATCGGGACATCCCAGCCCGGGGAGACCCAGTACTTC	CASSIGTSQPGETQYF
TRBV10-3	TRBJ2-7	.	TRBD2	TGTGCCACCACGAGCGGGAGCTCCTACGAGCAGTACTTC	CATTSGSSYEQYF
TRBV12-3/TRBV12-4	TRBJ1-2	.	TRBD1	TGTGCCAGCACCATGACCCGGGACAGGGGGTTGTACTATGGCTACACCTTC	CASTMTRDRGLYYGYTF
TRBV10-3	TRBJ2-7	few	.	TGTGCCATCAGTGAGTCATGGGGCAGGGCATCGTCCTACGAGCAGTACTTC	CAISESWGRASSYEQYF
TRBV6-5	TRBJ2-1	few	TRBD2	TGTGCCAGCAGTTACCCCCTCAAGGGGCGGGAGGGTGGCAATGAGCAGTTCTTC	CASSYPLKGREGGNEQFF
TRBV3-1	TRBJ2-2	many	.	TGTGCCAGCAGCAGGTTCGGGAACACCGGGGAGCTGTTTTTT	CASSRFGNTGELFF
TRBV18	TRBJ2-5	few	TRBD1	TGTGCCAGCTCACCACGGACAGGGGGCGCGTTTGTACGAGAGACCCAGTACTTC	CASSPRTGGAFVRETQYF
TRBV5-6	TRBJ1-1	.	.	TGTGCCAGCAGCTTGCGGATAAAAGACACTGAAGCTTTCTTT	CASSLRIKDTEAFF
TRBV5-1	TRBJ2-1	few	.	TGCGCCAGCAGTCTATACCCCGGGAGCGACAATGAGCAGTTCTTC	CASSLYPGSDNEQFF
TRBV21-1	TRBJ2-7	few	.	TGTGCCAGCAGCAAAACTTCAAACAGGGGTTGCGAGCAGTACTTC	CASSKTSNRGCEQYF
TRBV5-1	TRBJ2-1	many	.	TGCGCCAGCAGCCCCGGAGGGGGAGGAACCTACAATGAGCAGTTCTTC	CASSPGGGGTYNEQFF
TRBV3-1	TRBJ2-7	.	.	TGTGCCAGCAGCCAGCAGGACTACCTAGGTGTCTACGAGCAGTACTTC	CASSQQDYLGVYEQYF
TRBV12-3/TRBV12-4	TRBJ2-5	.	TRBD1	TGTGCCAGCAGCGAAACCGGGACAGGGGCCGAGACCCAGTACTTC	CASSETGTGAETQYF
TRBV7-3	TRBJ2-3	few	.	TGTGCCAGCAGCGCCTCCCCCCGGAATACGCAGTATTTT	CASSASPRNTQYF
TRBV5-5	TRBJ2-7	.	TRBD2	TGTGCCAGCTATAAAGCGGGAGTGACATACGAGCAGTACTTC	CASYKAGVTYEQYF
TRBV20-1	TRBJ1-5	.	TRBD1	TGCAGTGCTAACCCTACAGGGGGTCTTAGTCAGCCCCAGCATTTT	CSANPTGGLSQPQHF
TRBV10-2	TRBJ1-6	.	TRBD1	TGCGCCAGCAGTGAGAGGAGAGGGACAGGCTACAATTCACCCCTCCACTTT	CASSERRGTGYNSPLHF
TRBV30	TRBJ2-2	.	TRBD2	TGTGCTATGACTCCCGGGAGGAGGACCGGGGAGCTGTTTTTT	CAMTPGRRTGELFF
TRBV7-3	TRBJ2-2	many	.	TGTGCCAGCAGCTTACACACCGGGGAGCTGTTTTTT	CASSLHTGELFF
TRBV4-1	TRBJ2-7	few	TRBD1	TGCGCCAGCAGCTTGAGGGGGACAGGGCAATACGAGCAGTACTTC	CASSLRGTGQYEQYF
TRBV30	TRBJ2-1	.	.	TGTGCCTGGGGACAACAGGTTGACAATGAGCAGTTCTTC	CAWGQQVDNEQFF